This T cell receptor (beta chain) was captured in a study of T cell responses to AZD1222 COVID-19 vaccine. Study-wide results and caveats: An increase in Spike-specific TCR breadth and depth was observed after two AZD1222 doses. The donor cohort was predominantly white British with a female majority, and clonal diversity may have been underestimated. Regions 160-218 and 743-854 dominated among vaccine-associated CD4 TCRs spanning spike.

The CDR3 is 16 residues long. Trimming stripped 2 bases from V and 0 bases from J, with 10 bases between. Germline V lookup: CDR1 SGHTA, CDR2 FQGNSA. For this clone: What it binds is not known.

Sequenced by immunoSEQ multiplex PCR; TCRdb stores in-frame clones only, minus some. The sample records about 180,000 clones, about 86% being singletons. The chain carries TRBV7-2 and TRBJ1-4; no clear D. This TCR came from an adult who received the AZD1222 COVID-19 vaccine. The sample here was peripheral blood, taken 28 days after the second AZD1222 dose. CDR3 loop: CASSLTHSSTNEKLFF. The CDR3, as DNA: TGTGCCAGCAGCTTAACGCACAGCTCAACTAATGAAAAACTGTTTTTT.